Below, one T cell receptor (beta chain) is given with its context. Its antigen is still unknown. The data belong to a study of vaccination and CD4 T cells after COVID-19. Study as a whole: Cells received overlapping spike peptides from SARS-CoV-2, HCoV-NL63, HCoV-OC43 and HCoV-229E as stimulation.

With the Oncomine TCR Beta short-read assay, DNA from cultured CD4+ T cells was sequenced. Genomic DNA from cultured CD4+ T cells was extracted. TCRdb re-derived calls from the PCR reads in MiXCR, one entry per CDR3 protein. The table lists 5,500 to 8,000 distinct CDR3 sequences, 51% of them singletons. Study observations and caveats: The appearance of a median roughly 90% of reactive clones in convalescent patients occurred only post-vaccination.

V was pared by 2 bases and J by 6 bases, with 17 bases between. The CDR3 totals 16 residues. Treatment reported: approximately nine-day PBMC culture with coronavirus spike peptide pools or control peptides (ViraFEST assay). Samples of CD4+ T cells were obtained from the unexposed donor before the COVID-19 pandemic (2011-2018). The sequenced sample consisted of CD4+ T cells from blood, cultured in vitro. The clonotype comes from a human donor in good health. The gene calls are TRBV12-3 or TRBV12-4 and TRBJ1-5, with D tentatively TRBD1 (5 bases). This chain's CDR3 is CASSLQGAVGPQPQHF. Here the CDR3 DNA reads TGTGCCAGCAGTTTACAAGGGGCAGTTGGCCCTCAGCCCCAGCATTTT.